This T cell receptor (beta chain) was profiled in a study of blood T cell repertoires in COVID-19. Study details: Spain, Italy and the United States supplied samples that represented acute and convalescent COVID-19. Sample material is recorded as cDNA or gDNA derived from T cells, B-cell-depleted T cells, or PBMCs.

V shed 1 base and J shed 6 bases, with 16 bases lying between them. The CDR3 is made up of 16 amino acids. Looked up from germline, CDR1 is SGHVS and CDR2 is FQNEAQ. As handled by the study authors: Researchers report that nucleated cell counts were estimated from reference gene primer amplification. Using immunoSEQ multiplex PCR, the repertoire was profiled, and TCRdb retains in-frame clones only, with some absent. The DNA gave D and trimming, while V, J and clone size come from that table. This table has over 90,000 clones, approximately 88% appearing once. Sequencing used peripheral blood. The clonotype comes from a human donor in a cohort sampled during active COVID-19. The chain recombines TRBV7-8 with TRBJ2-1, with D perhaps matching TRBD2 (6 bases). The CDR3 bases are TGTGCCAGCAGCTTAGGAGGCCGGCAGGGAGGCAATGAGCAGTTCTTC. Translated, it gives CASSLGGRQGGNEQFF.